This T cell receptor (beta chain) is from a study of Ad26.COV2.S vaccination and SARS-CoV-2 variants. About the study: Intramuscular Ad26.COV2.S doses were given once or twice, 56 days apart. Overall study results and limits: Spike-specific TCR breadth was greater in vaccine than placebo recipients. Comparability of non-spike TCR breadth was observed across vaccine and placebo recipients.

The sample's treatment: roughly 20 received Ad26.COV2.S at low or high dose, single or two shots; about 5 received placebo; per-sample allocation not given. Collection of the samples took place on day 63 after the first injection of vaccine or placebo. Profiled with immunoSEQ multiplex PCR; TCRdb holds only in-frame clones, not every one. The sample lists about 500,000 clones, about 88% occurring once. About this clone itself: Its antigen is unknown.

V lost 4 bases and J 5 bases, leaving 17 bases between the germline ends. The germline V gene has CDR1 MNHEY and CDR2 SVGEGT. There are 15 residues in the CDR3. The TCR originated in a person aged 18 to 65 who received the Ad26.COV2.S COVID-19 vaccine or a placebo. The sample was peripheral blood, taken in a trial of Ad26.COV2.S vaccine versus placebo. The chain carries TRBV6-2 or TRBV6-3 and TRBJ2-5; no clear D gene. The chain's CDR3 is CASSSAGTLGETQYF. The CDR3 nucleotides are TGTGCCAGCAGTTCGGCAGGCACTCTGGGGGAGACCCAGTACTTC.